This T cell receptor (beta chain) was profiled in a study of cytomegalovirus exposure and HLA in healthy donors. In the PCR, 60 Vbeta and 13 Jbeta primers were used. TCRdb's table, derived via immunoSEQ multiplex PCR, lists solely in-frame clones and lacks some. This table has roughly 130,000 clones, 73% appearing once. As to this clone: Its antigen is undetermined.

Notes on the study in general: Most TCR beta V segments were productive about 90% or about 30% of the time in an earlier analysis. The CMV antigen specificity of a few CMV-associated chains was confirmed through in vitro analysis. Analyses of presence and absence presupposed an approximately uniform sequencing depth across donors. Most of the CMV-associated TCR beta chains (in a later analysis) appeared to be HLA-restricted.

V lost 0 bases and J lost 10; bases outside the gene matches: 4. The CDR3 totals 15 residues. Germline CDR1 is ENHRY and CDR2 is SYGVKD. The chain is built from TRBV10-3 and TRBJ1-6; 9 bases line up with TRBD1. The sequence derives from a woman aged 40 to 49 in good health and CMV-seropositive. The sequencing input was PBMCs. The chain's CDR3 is CAISESTGGGSPLHF. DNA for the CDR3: TGTGCCATCAGTGAGTCGACAGGGGGTGGCTCACCCCTCCACTTT.